This T cell receptor (beta chain) comes out of a study of blood T cell repertoires in COVID-19. Study summary: Samples taken during acute and convalescent COVID-19 were collected in the United States, Italy and Spain.

Germline loops: CDR1 ENHRY, CDR2 SYGVKD. V was pared by 3 bases and J by 6 bases, with 6 bases between. This CDR3 is 13 amino acids long. Study processing details: Amplified reference gene primers provided the basis for estimating nucleated cell counts. This table comes from immunoSEQ multiplex PCR, and its TCRdb copy is limited to in-frame clones, with some not included. From that table come the V and J calls and clone size; the DNA was used to work out D and trimming. The sample lists about 84,000 clones, around four fifths occurring once. The sequencing sample was made of peripheral blood. The gene calls are TRBV10-3 and TRBJ1-6; D is undetermined. This receptor was identified in an elderly man with active or convalescent COVID-19. The CDR3 bases are TGTGCCATCAGTGAATTCGTTAATTCACCCCTCCACTTT. This gives the protein CAISEFVNSPLHF.